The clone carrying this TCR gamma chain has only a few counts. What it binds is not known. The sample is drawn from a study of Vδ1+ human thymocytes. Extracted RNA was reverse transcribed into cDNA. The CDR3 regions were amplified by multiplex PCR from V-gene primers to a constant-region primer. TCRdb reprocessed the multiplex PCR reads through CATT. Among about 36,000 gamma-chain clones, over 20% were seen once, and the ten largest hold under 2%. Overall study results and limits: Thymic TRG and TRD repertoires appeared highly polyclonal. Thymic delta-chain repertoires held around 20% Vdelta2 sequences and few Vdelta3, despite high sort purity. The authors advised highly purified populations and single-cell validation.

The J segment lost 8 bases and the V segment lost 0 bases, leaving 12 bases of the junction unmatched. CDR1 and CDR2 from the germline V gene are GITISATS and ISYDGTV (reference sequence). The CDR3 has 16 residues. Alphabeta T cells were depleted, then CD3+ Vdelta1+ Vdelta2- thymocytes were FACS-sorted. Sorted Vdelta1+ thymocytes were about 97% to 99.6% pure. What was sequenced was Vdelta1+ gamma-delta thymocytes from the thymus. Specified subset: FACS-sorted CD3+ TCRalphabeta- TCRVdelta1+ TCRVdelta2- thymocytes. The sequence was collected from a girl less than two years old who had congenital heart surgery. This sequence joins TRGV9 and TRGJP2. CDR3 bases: TGTGCCTTGTGGGAGGTGCGGGAGCCAGGAGATTGGATCAAGACGTTT. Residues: CALWEVREPGDWIKTF.